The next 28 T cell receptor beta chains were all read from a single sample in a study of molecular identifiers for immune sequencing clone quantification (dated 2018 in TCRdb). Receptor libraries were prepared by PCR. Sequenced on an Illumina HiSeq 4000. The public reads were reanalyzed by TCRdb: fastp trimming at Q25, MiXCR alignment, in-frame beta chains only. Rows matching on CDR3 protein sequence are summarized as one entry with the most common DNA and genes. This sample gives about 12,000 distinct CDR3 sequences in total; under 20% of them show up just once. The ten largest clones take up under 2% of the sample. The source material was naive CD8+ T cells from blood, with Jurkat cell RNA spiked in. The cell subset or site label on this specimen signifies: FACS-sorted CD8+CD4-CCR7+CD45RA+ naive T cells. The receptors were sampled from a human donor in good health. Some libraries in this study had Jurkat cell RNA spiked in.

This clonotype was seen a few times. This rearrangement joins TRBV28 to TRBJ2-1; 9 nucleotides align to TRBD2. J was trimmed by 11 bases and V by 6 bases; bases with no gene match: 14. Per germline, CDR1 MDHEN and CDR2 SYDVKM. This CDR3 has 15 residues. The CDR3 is CASRQSDSAGGKQFF. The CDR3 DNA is TGTGCCAGCAGACAATCCGATTCGGCGGGAGGGAAGCAGTTCTTC.

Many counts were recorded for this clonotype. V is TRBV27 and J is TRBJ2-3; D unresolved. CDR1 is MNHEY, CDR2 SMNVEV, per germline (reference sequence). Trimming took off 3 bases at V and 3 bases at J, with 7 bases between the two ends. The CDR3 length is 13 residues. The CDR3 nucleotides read TGTGCCAGCAGTTTGCGTGGGACAGATACGCAGTATTTT. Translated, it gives CASSLRGTDTQYF.

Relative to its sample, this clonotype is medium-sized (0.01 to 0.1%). The CDR3 nucleotides read TGCAGCGGCGACGGGACTAGCGGGAGAGGCACAGATACGCAGTATTTT. It encodes CSGDGTSGRGTDTQYF. The rearrangement joins TRBV29-1 to TRBJ2-3; 14 bases align to TRBD2. The CDR3 totals 16 residues. Germline V gives CDR1 SQVTM, CDR2 ANQGSEA. V lost 7 bases and J lost 1; bases outside the gene matches: 7.

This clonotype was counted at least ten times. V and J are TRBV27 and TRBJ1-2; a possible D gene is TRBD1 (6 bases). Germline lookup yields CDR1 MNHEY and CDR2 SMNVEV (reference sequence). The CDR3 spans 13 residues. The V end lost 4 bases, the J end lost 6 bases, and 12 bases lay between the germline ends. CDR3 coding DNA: TGTGCCAGCAGTTCCACAGGGTCCCATGGCTACACCTTC. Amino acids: CASSSTGSHGYTF.

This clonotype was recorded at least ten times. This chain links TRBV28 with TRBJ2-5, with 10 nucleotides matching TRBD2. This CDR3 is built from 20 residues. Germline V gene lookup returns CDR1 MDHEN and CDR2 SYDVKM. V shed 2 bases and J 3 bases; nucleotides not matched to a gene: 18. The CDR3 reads CASSLTGTSAVGYSEETQYF. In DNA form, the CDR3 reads TGTGCCAGCAGTTTAACCGGGACTAGCGCTGTGGGTTACTCCGAAGAGACCCAGTACTTC.

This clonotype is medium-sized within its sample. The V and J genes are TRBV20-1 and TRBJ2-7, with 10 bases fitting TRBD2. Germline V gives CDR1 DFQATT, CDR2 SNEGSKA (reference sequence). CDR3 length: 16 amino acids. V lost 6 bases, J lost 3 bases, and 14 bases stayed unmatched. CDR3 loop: CSAYNLQPSGSYEQYF. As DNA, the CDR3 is TGCAGTGCCTATAACCTCCAACCTAGCGGGAGCTACGAGCAGTACTTC.

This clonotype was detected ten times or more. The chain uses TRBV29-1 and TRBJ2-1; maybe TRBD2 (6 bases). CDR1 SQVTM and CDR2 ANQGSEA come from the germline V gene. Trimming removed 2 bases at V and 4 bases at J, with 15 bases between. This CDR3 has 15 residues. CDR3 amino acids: CSVEPRLEAYNEQFF. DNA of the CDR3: TGCAGCGTTGAACCCCGACTAGAGGCTTACAATGAGCAGTTCTTC.

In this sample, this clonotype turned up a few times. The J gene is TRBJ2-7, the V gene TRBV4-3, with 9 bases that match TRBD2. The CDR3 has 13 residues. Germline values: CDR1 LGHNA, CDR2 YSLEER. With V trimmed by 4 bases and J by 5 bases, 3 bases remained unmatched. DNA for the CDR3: TGCGCCAGCAGCCCGGTAGCGGGAGACGAGCAGTACTTC. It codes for CASSPVAGDEQYF.

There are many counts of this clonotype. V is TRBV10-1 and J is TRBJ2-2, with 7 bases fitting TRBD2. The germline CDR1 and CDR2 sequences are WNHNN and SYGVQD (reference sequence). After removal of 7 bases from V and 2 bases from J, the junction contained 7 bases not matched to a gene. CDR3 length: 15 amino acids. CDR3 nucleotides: TGCGCCAGCAATAACGGGAGGCAAAACACCGGGGAGCTGTTTTTT. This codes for CASNNGRQNTGELFF.

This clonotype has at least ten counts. CDR3 region: CASSLSMGGVNYNEQFF. The CDR3 nucleotides read TGTGCCAGCAGTTTAAGTATGGGAGGGGTCAACTACAATGAGCAGTTCTTC. The chain uses TRBV28 and TRBJ2-1; 7 nucleotides line up with TRBD2. The CDR3 has 17 residues. Trimming removed 2 bases from V and 3 bases from J; junction bases left unmatched: 10. Germline-derived CDR1 and CDR2 are MDHEN and SYDVKM.

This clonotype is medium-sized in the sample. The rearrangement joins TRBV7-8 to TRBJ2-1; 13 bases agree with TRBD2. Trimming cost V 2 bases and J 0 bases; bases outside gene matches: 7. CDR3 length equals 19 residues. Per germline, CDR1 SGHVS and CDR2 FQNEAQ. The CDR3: CASSLPTSGRQNSYNEQFF. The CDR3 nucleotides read TGTGCCAGCAGCTTACCGACTAGCGGGAGGCAAAACTCCTACAATGAGCAGTTCTTC. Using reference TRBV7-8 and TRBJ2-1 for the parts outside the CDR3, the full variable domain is GAGVSQSPRYKVAKRGQDVALRCDPISGHVSLFWYQQALGQGPEFLTYFQNEAQLDKSGLPSDRFFAERPEGSVSTLKIQRTQQEDSAVYLCASSLPTSGRQNSYNEQFFGPGTRLTVL.

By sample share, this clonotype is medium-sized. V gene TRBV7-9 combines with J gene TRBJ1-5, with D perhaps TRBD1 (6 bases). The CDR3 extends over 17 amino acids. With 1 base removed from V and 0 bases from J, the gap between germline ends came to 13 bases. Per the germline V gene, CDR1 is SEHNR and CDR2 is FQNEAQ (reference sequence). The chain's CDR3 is CASSLVDRFDSNQPQHF. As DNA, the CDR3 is TGTGCCAGCAGCTTAGTCGACAGGTTCGATAGCAATCAGCCCCAGCATTTT.

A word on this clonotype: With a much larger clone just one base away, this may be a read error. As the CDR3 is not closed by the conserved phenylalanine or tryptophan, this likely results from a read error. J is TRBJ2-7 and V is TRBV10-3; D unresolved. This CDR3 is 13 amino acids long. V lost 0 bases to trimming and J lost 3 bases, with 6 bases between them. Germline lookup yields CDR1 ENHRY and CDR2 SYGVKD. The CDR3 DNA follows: TGTGCCATCAGTGAGTCGAACTACTACGAGCAGTACATC. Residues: CAISESNYYEQYI.

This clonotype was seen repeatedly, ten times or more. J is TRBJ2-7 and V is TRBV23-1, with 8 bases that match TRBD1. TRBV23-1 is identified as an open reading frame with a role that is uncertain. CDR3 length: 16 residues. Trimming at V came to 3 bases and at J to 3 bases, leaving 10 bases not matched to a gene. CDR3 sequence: CASSQPTGGSLYEQYF. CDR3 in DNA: TGCGCCAGCAGTCAGCCAACAGGGGGGAGTCTCTACGAGCAGTACTTC.

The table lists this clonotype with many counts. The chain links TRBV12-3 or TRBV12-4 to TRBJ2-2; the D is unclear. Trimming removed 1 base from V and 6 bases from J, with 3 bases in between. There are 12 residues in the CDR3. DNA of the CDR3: TGTGCCAGCAGTTTAGTCCCCGGGGAGCTGTTTTTT. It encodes CASSLVPGELFF.

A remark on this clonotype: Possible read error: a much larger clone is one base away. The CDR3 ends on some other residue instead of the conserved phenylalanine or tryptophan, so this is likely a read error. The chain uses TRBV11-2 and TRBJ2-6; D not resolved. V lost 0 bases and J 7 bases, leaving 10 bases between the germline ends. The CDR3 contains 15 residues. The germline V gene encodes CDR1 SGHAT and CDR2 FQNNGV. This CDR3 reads CASSLEASYANVLTS. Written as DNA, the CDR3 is TGTGCCAGCAGCTTAGAGGCTTCATACGCCAACGTCCTGACTTCC.

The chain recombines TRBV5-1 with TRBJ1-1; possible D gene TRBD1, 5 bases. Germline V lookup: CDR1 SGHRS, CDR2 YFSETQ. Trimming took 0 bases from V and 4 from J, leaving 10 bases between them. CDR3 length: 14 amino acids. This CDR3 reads CASSLDRGSTEAFF. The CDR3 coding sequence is TGCGCCAGCAGCTTGGATAGGGGCAGCACTGAAGCTTTCTTT. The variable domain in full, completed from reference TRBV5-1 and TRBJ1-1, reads KAGVTQTPRYLIKTRGQQVTLSCSPISGHRSVSWYQQTPGQGLQFLFEYFSETQRNKGNFPGRFSGRQFSNSRSEMNVSTLELGDSALYLCASSLDRGSTEAFFGQGTRLTVV.

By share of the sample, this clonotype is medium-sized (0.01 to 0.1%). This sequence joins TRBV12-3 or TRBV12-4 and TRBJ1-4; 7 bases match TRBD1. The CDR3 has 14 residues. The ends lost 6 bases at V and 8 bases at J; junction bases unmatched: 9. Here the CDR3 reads CASSLTGPVEKLFF. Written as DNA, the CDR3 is TGTGCCAGCAGCCTGACAGGGCCCGTGGAAAAACTGTTTTTT.

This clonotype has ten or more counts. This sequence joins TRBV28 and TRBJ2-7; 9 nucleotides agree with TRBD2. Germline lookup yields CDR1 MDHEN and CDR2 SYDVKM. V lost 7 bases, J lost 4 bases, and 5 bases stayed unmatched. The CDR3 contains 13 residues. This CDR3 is CASTAGGPYEQYF. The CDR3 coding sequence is TGTGCCAGCACCGCGGGAGGGCCGTACGAGCAGTACTTC.

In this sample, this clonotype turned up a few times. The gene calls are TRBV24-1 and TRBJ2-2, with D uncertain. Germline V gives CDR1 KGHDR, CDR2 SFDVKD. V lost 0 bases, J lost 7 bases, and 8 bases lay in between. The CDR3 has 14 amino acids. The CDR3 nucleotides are TGTGCCACCAGTGATTTGGGCTTGCTCGGGGAGCTGTTTTTT. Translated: CATSDLGLLGELFF.

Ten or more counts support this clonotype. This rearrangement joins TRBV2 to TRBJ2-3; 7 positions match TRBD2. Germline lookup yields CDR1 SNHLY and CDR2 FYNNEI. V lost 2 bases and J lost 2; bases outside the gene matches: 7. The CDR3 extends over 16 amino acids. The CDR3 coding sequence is TGTGCCAGCAGTGAAAATCTAGCGGTACTCACAGATACGCAGTATTTT. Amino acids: CASSENLAVLTDTQYF.

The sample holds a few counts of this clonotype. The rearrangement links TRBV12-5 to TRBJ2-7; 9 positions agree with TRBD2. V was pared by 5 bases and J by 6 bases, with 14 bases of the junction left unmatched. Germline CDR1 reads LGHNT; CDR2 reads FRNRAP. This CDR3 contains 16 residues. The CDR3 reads CASGLTGGGRAFEQYF. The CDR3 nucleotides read TGTGCTAGTGGTCTGACCGGGGGCGGGAGGGCCTTCGAGCAGTACTTC. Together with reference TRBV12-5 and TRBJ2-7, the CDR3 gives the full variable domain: DARVTQTPRHKVTEMGQEVTMRCQPILGHNTVFWYRQTMMQGLELLAYFRNRAPLDDSGMPKDRFSAEMPDATLATLKIQPSEPRDSAVYFCASGLTGGGRAFEQYFGPGTRLTVT.

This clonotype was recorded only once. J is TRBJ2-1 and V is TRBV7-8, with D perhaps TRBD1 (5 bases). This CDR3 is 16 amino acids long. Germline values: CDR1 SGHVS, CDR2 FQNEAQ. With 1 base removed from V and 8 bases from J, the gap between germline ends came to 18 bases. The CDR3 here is CASSLVRQGSIHEQFF. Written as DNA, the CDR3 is TGTGCCAGCAGCTTAGTCAGGCAGGGATCGATCCATGAGCAGTTCTTC.

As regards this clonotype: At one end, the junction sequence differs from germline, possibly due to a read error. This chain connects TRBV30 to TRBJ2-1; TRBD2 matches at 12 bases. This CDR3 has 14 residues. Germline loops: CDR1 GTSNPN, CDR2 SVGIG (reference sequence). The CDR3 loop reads CAWSGLAGYNERFF. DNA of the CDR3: TGCGCCTGGAGTGGACTAGCGGGGTACAATGAGCGGTTCTTC.

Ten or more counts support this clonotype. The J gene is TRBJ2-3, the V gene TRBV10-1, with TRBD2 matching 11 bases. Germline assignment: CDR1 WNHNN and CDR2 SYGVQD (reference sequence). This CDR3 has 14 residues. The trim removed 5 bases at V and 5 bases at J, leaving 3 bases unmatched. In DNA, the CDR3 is TGCGCCAGCAGTCGTCTAGCGGGAGGAGATACGCAGTATTTT. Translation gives CASSRLAGGDTQYF.

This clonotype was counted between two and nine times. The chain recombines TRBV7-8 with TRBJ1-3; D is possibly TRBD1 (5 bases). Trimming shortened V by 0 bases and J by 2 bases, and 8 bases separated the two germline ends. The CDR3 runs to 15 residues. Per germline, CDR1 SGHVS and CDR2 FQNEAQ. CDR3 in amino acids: CASSLAGVTGNTIYF. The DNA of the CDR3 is TGTGCCAGCAGCTTAGCGGGGGTAACTGGAAACACCATATATTTT.

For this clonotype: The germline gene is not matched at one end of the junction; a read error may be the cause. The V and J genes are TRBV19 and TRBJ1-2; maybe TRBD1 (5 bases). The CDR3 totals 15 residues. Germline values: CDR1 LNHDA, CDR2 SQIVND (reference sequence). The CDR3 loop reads CASRPFRDAVVGYAF. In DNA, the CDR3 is TGTGCCAGTAGGCCGTTCCGGGACGCGGTCGTCGGCTACGCCTTC. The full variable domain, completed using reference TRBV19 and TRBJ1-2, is DGGITQSPKYLFRKEGQNVTLSCEQNLNHDAMYWYRQDPGQGLRLIYYSQIVNDFQKGDIAEGYSVSREKKESFPLTVTSAQKNPTAFYLCASRPFRDAVVGYAFGSGTRLTVV.

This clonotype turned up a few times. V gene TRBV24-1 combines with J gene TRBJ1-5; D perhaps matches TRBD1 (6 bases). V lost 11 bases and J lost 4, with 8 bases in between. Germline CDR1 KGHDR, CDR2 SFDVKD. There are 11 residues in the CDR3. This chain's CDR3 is CAIQGNQPQHF. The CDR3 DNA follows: TGTGCCATCCAGGGGAATCAGCCCCAGCATTTT.